This T cell receptor beta chain originates from a study of shared clonotypes between healthy human individuals. Overall study results and limits: Generation probabilities of non-shared clonotypes were lower (relative to those shared by all four donors). Naive subsets tended to show greater estimated richness than memory subsets.

V was pared by 4 bases and J by 4 bases, with 8 bases between. The CDR3 covers 12 residues. Germline V lookup: CDR1 MDHEN, CDR2 SYDVKM. Splitting of CD4+ cells produced CD45RA+ naive and CD45RA-negative memory subsets. Assay: immunoSEQ multiplex PCR; the TCRdb copy retains only in-frame clones and omits some. The top ten hold roughly 1.9% of the sample, which has hundreds of thousands of clones, around four fifths seen once. Notes on this clone: Its antigen is still unknown.

The sequence was collected from a woman in her twenties or thirties in good health. The chain joins TRBV28 to TRBJ2-7, with D unclear. The sample was memory CD4+ T cells sorted from blood. The sample's subset: CD45RA-negative fraction. The CDR3 sequence: CASSYKAYEQYF. CDR3 bases: TGTGCCAGCAGTTACAAGGCATACGAGCAGTACTTC.